The rows below give T cell receptor beta chains drawn from one sample of a study of cytomegalovirus exposure and HLA in healthy donors. Method: immunoSEQ multiplex PCR; TCRdb's copy keeps in-frame clones and lacks some. The repertoire holds over 100,000 clones, under 85% seen once, with 7.7% in the top ten. The sample taken for sequencing was PBMCs. The receptor source for this set is a woman between 45 and 65 years old in good health and CMV-seropositive. Each CDR3 is given with its conserved first and last residue. The order of the fields is V gene, CDR3 protein.

TRBV5-1 CASSLSSGSSYNEQFF
TRBV5-6 CASSLARTFYGYTF
TRBV27 CASSTDRVAGELFF
TRBV4-1 CASSQRYSNQPQHF
TRBV6-4 CASARARRETQYF
TRBV2 CARSAASGSTDTQYF
TRBV27 CASRTGGDTQYF
TRBV19 CASSIDGSGSTYNEQFF
TRBV5-8 CASIKTQYF
TRBV7-2 CASSLATRGRLFANTEAFF
TRBV7-3 CASSSTGTSYNEQFF
TRBV7-4 CASSLGGQGANEKLFF